The 8 T cell receptor beta chains in this list originate from one sample, sequenced in a study of blood T cell repertoires in COVID-19. Assay: immunoSEQ multiplex PCR; the TCRdb copy retains only in-frame clones and omits some. This table holds hundreds of thousands of clones, 70% to 90% found once. The source material was PBMCs or T cells enriched from blood (not recorded which). These receptors came from a man in his fifties who had been exposed to COVID-19.

The chain uses TRBV5-6 and TRBJ1-2; 8 bases are shared with TRBD1. V was pared by 4 bases and J by 1 base, with 6 bases of the junction left unmatched. The V gene's germline CDR1 is SGHDT and CDR2 YYEEEE. The CDR3 totals 15 residues. The CDR3 here is CASSTKDRGNYGYTF. CDR3 DNA sequence: TGTGCCAGCAGCACGAAAGACAGGGGTAACTATGGCTACACCTTC.

V usage is TRBV6-1 and J usage is TRBJ1-1, with no clear D. The germline V gene has CDR1 MNHNS and CDR2 SASEGT. The ends were cut back, 0 bases at V and 0 bases at J, with 14 bases in the middle. CDR3 length: 17 residues. CDR3 protein: CASSEALLDNLNTEAFF. The CDR3 DNA reads as TGTGCCAGCAGTGAAGCGCTTCTTGACAACTTGAACACTGAAGCTTTCTTT.

The V and J genes are TRBV19 and TRBJ1-1; 7 bases align to TRBD1. The CDR3 sequence is 15 residues long. After removal of 5 bases from V and 1 base from J, the junction contained 7 bases not matched to a gene. Germline V gene data show CDR1 as LNHDA and CDR2 as SQIVND (reference sequence). The CDR3 protein is CASSASRTGNTEAFF. The CDR3 DNA reads TGTGCCAGTAGTGCCTCGAGGACAGGGAACACTGAAGCTTTCTTT.

CDR3 in DNA: TGTGCCAGAAGCGCTGGACAGGGGAATAGAGATTTGGGCTACACCTTC. Translation: CARSAGQGNRDLGYTF. The chain employs TRBV5-3 and TRBJ1-2, with 9 bases that match TRBD1. Being an ORF, TRBV5-3 has a function that is uncertain. There are 16 residues in the CDR3. The V gene end was trimmed by 4 bases and the J gene end by 8 bases; junction bases not matched to a gene: 15.

This chain uses TRBV19 with TRBJ1-2; the D gene is possibly TRBD1 (6 bases). Germline V CDR1 and CDR2: LNHDA, SQIVND (reference sequence). Trimming took 5 bases from V and 3 from J, leaving 10 bases between them. The CDR3 has 13 residues. CDR3 amino acids: CASSPRTDYGYTF. DNA of the CDR3: TGTGCCAGTAGTCCGCGGACAGACTATGGCTACACCTTC.

The chain has TRBV7-2 and TRBJ1-3; the D is unclear. In germline, CDR1 is SGHTA, CDR2 FQGNSA. Deletions cut 0 bases from V and 3 bases from J, with 15 bases between. This CDR3 region has 17 residues. The CDR3 spells CASSLALGGSGGNTIYF. The CDR3 DNA is TGTGCCAGCAGCTTAGCGCTGGGAGGGTCGGGTGGAAACACCATATATTTT. Full variable domain (remainder filled in from reference TRBV7-2 and TRBJ1-3): GAGVSQSPSNKVTEKGKDVELRCDPISGHTALYWYRQSLGQGLEFLIYFQGNSAPDKSGLPSDRFSAERTGGSVSTLTIQRTQQEDSAVYLCASSLALGGSGGNTIYFGEGSWLTVV.

This sequence joins TRBV9 and TRBJ2-1; a weak D match, TRBD2 (7 bases). V lost 3 bases to trimming and J lost 0 bases, with 19 bases between them. The CDR3 covers 18 residues. Germline lookup yields CDR1 SGDLS and CDR2 YYNGEE. CDR3 region: CASSGRRLGGASYNEQFF. DNA of the CDR3: TGTGCCAGCAGCGGTCGAAGGTTAGGGGGGGCCTCCTACAATGAGCAGTTCTTC.

The rearrangement joins TRBV2 to TRBJ1-5, with D maybe TRBD1 (6 bases). V was trimmed by 8 bases and J by 3 bases, leaving 17 bases between them. CDR3 length equals 15 residues. Germline-derived CDR1 and CDR2 are SNHLY and FYNNEI. This chain's CDR3 is CASRRGGRDNQPQHF. The CDR3 DNA follows: TGTGCCAGCCGGAGGGGGGGGCGGGACAATCAGCCCCAGCATTTT. Full variable domain (remainder filled in from reference TRBV2 and TRBJ1-5): EPEVTQTPSHQVTQMGQEVILRCVPISNHLYFYWYRQILGQKVEFLVSFYNNEISEKSEIFDDQFSVERPDGSNFTLKIRSTKLEDSAMYFCASRRGGRDNQPQHFGDGTRLSIL.